These 11 T cell receptor beta chains were all obtained from the same sample, sequenced in a study of blood T cell repertoires in COVID-19. Clones were sequenced by immunoSEQ multiplex PCR, and TCRdb holds only the in-frame ones, with some missing. Seen here are about 200,000 clones, more than 70% observed once, and the top ten hold around a sixth. Sample: peripheral blood. These receptors were obtained from an older person with COVID-19, enrolled during active disease.

This clone was picked up one time. V gene TRBV18 combines with J gene TRBJ2-5; possibly TRBD1 for D (6 bases). CDR1 is KGHSH and CDR2 is LQKENI in the germline V gene. V gave up 3 bases and J gave up 2 bases, with 13 bases separating them. The CDR3 sequence is 15 residues long. The CDR3 loop reads CASSPPHGQQETQYF. CDR3 coding DNA: TGTGCCAGCTCACCCCCTCATGGACAGCAAGAGACCCAGTACTTC.

This clone was picked up a small number of times. V usage is TRBV5-8 and J usage is TRBJ2-1; possibly TRBD2 for D (6 bases). Germline V CDR1 and CDR2: SGHTS, YDEGEE. V lost 0 bases to trimming and J lost 3 bases, with 7 bases between them. The CDR3 runs 14 residues. CDR3 sequence (DNA): TGTGCCAGCAGCTTGGGGGAGGACTACAATGAGCAGTTCTTC. It codes for CASSLGEDYNEQFF.

This sequence joins TRBV5-4 and TRBJ2-6; D is unclear. Per the germline V gene, CDR1 is SGHNT and CDR2 is YYREEE (reference sequence). Trimming shortened V by 3 bases and J by 0 bases, and 7 bases separated the two germline ends. The CDR3 loop spans 15 amino acids. The CDR3 protein is CASSYDNSGANVLTF. The CDR3 coding sequence is TGTGCCAGCAGCTACGACAACTCTGGGGCCAACGTCCTGACTTTC. The full variable domain, its missing parts supplied by reference TRBV5-4 and TRBJ2-6, is ETGVTQSPTHLIKTRGQQVTLRCSSQSGHNTVSWYQQALGQGPQFIFQYYREEENGRGNFPPRFSGLQFPNYSSELNVNALELDDSALYLCASSYDNSGANVLTFGAGSRLTVL.

This clone showed up many times. The gene calls are TRBV6-2 or TRBV6-3 and TRBJ2-2, with 11 bases identical to TRBD2. The CDR3 loop spans 17 amino acids. The junction had 5 bases not matched to a gene; V was cut back by 2 bases and J by 3 bases. Germline values: CDR1 MNHEY, CDR2 SVGEGT. The CDR3 DNA is TGTGCCAGCAGTTACGCTAGCGGGGGGCCAGACACCGGGGAGCTGTTTTTT. Translated: CASSYASGGPDTGELFF.

The rearrangement uses TRBV5-6 and TRBJ1-3; TRBD1 matches at 8 bases. Germline V lookup: CDR1 SGHDT, CDR2 YYEEEE. The CDR3 extends over 16 amino acids. V lost 1 base and J lost 0; bases outside the gene matches: 3. In DNA, the CDR3 is TGTGCCAGCAGCTTGACAGGGGGGTACTCTGGAAACACCATATATTTT. It is translated as CASSLTGGYSGNTIYF.

This chain joins TRBV5-1 and TRBJ2-1; the match to TRBD2 covers 14 bases. V trimming: 3 bases; J trimming: 10 bases; junction bases outside the gene matches: 6. The CDR3 length is 15 residues. CDR1 SGHRS and CDR2 YFSETQ come from the germline V gene. As DNA, the CDR3 is TGCGCCAGCAGCTCCCGACTAGCGGGAGGGCGGGAGCAGTTCTTC. Its protein is CASSSRLAGGREQFF.

The chain is built from TRBV5-1 and TRBJ1-5, with D tentatively TRBD1 (6 bases). V lost 0 bases and J 6 bases, leaving 13 bases between the germline ends. The germline V gene encodes CDR1 SGHRS and CDR2 YFSETQ. The CDR3 covers 15 residues. CDR3 sequence: CASSLAGGAGQPQHF. CDR3 nucleotide sequence: TGCGCCAGCAGCTTGGCCGGGGGGGCAGGTCAGCCCCAGCATTTT.

The chain couples TRBV13 to TRBJ1-2; D perhaps matches TRBD1 (5 bases). V lost 6 bases to trimming and J lost 4 bases, with 12 bases between them. Per the germline V gene, CDR1 is PRHDT and CDR2 is FYEKMQ (reference sequence). There are 13 residues in the CDR3. In nucleotides, the CDR3 is TGTGCCAGCAGTATAAGGGGATCCTATGGCTACACCTTC. This encodes CASSIRGSYGYTF.

The rearrangement links TRBV18 to TRBJ1-1; D unclear. This CDR3 region has 13 residues. V lost 5 bases and J 3 bases, leaving 10 bases between the germline ends. Germline V gene data show CDR1 as KGHSH and CDR2 as LQKENI. The CDR3 spells CASSYDTYTEAFF. The CDR3 region has the DNA TGTGCCAGCTCATACGACACGTACACTGAAGCTTTCTTT.

J is TRBJ2-1 and V is TRBV19; tentatively, D is TRBD1 (6 bases). The CDR3 runs 15 residues. CDR1 is LNHDA and CDR2 is SQIVND in the germline V gene (reference sequence). V was pared by 3 bases and J by 5 bases, with 14 bases between. The CDR3 reads CASSIGRGRNNEQFF. The CDR3 DNA is TGTGCCAGTAGTATTGGCAGGGGACGGAACAATGAGCAGTTCTTC.

V and J are TRBV12-5 and TRBJ2-1, with D perhaps matching TRBD2 (8 bases). The germline CDR1 and CDR2 sequences are LGHNT and FRNRAP. Trimming pared 5 bases from V and 5 bases from J, leaving 19 bases between. The CDR3 is made up of 16 amino acids. The CDR3: CASGLGTAGANNEQFF. Here the CDR3 DNA reads TGTGCTAGTGGTCTGGGGACAGCGGGGGCTAACAATGAGCAGTTCTTC.